Listed below are T cell receptor beta chains from one sample, sequenced in a study of shared clonotypes between healthy human individuals. TCRdb's copy holds only in-frame clones and misses some; the assay was immunoSEQ multiplex PCR. The sample lists over a million clones, 70% to 80% occurring once. Sequenced input: memory CD4+ T cells from PBMCs. The receptor set was obtained from a man between 18 and 29 years old in good health. Some clones in this sample may be carry-over from other donors' samples. Each CDR3 is given with its conserved first and last residue. Fields, in order: D gene, V gene, clone size, J gene, CDR3 DNA, CDR3 protein. A D gene is named only where the DNA matches it firmly. Expanded clones get a size class; other rows say once, few or many, or leave the size out.

TRBD1,TRBV5-1,.,TRBJ1-1,TGCGCCAGCAGTAACCTGGACAGGGGGCGGATGGGCACTGAAGCTTTCTTT,CASSNLDRGRMGTEAFF
TRBD1,TRBV7-3,.,TRBJ1-2,TGTGCCAGCAGCTTAATTCCCGGACAGGGTGCCGGTGGCTACACCTTC,CASSLIPGQGAGGYTF
.,TRBV5-4,.,TRBJ1-1,TGTGCCAGCAGCTTCGAAACTGAAGCTTTCTTT,CASSFETEAFF
.,TRBV28,.,TRBJ2-5,TGTGCCAGCAGTTTTTTCGGGGATGGGACCCAGTACTTC,CASSFFGDGTQYF
.,TRBV5-6,.,TRBJ2-7,TGTGCCAGCAGCTTGGGGGTGCCCTCCTACGAGCAGTACTTC,CASSLGVPSYEQYF
TRBD1,TRBV5-5,.,TRBJ2-2,TGTGCCAGCAGCTTCGACAGGGCCAACACCGGGGAGCTGTTTTTT,CASSFDRANTGELFF
TRBD1,TRBV28,.,TRBJ1-5,TGTGCCAGCAGTTTCCCCGACAGGGGAACACGGCCCCAGCATTTT,CASSFPDRGTRPQHF
TRBD1,TRBV11-3,once,TRBJ2-3,TGTGCCAGCAGCTTCAGGACAGGGACAGATACGCAGTATTTT,CASSFRTGTDTQYF
.,TRBV30,.,TRBJ2-5,TGTGCCTGGGGATACTCTTGGGTACCGGGTCAAGAGACCCAGTACTTC,CAWGYSWVPGQETQYF
TRBD2,TRBV6-1,few,TRBJ2-7,TGTGCCAGCAGTCGACTAGCGGGGGCCTACGAGCAGTACTTC,CASSRLAGAYEQYF
.,TRBV6-1,many,TRBJ1-5,TGTGCCAGCAGTGAGGGAGGACAGTTGCCCCAGCATTTT,CASSEGGQLPQHF
.,TRBV19,.,TRBJ1-1,TGTGCCAGTAGAAGGGACCTCGGAGCTTTCTTT,CASRRDLGAFF
TRBD2,TRBV30,.,TRBJ2-1,TGTGCCTGGAGTGTACGCGGGAGCTCCTACAATGAGCAGTTCTTC,CAWSVRGSSYNEQFF
TRBD1,TRBV7-2,.,TRBJ2-7,TGTGCCAGCAGCCCGCGGGACAGGGTCTACGAGCAGTACTTC,CASSPRDRVYEQYF
TRBD1,TRBV6-5,.,TRBJ2-3,TGTGCCAGCAGTTCCGGGACAGGGGCGCAGTATTTT,CASSSGTGAQYF
TRBD2,TRBV7-3,.,TRBJ2-2,TGTGCCAGCAGCTTGAATCTAGCGGGAAGCGGCGGGGAGCTGTTTTTT,CASSLNLAGSGGELFF
.,TRBV19,.,TRBJ2-7,TGTGCCAGTAGTATGGGGGGGCCGACGCGGAGGCAGTACTTC,CASSMGGPTRRQYF
.,TRBV7-2,.,TRBJ2-1,TGTGCCAGCAGCTTAGTGGGTGGGGGCCGAGTTTACAATGAGCAGTTCTTC,CASSLVGGGRVYNEQFF
TRBD2,TRBV7-2,.,TRBJ2-5,TGTGCCAGCAGCTTACAAGCGGGATCGGGAGAGACCCAGTACTTC,CASSLQAGSGETQYF
.,TRBV5-1,.,TRBJ2-5,TGCGCCAGCAGCCTGGCTCCGGGACAAGCAGAGACCCAGTACTTC,CASSLAPGQAETQYF
TRBD2,TRBV30,once,TRBJ2-3,TGTGCCTGGAGTGGCCAGCGGGGAACTGATACGCAGTATTTT,CAWSGQRGTDTQYF
TRBD1,TRBV5-1,.,TRBJ1-2,TGCGCCAGCAGCTTGACAGGGGGCTTTGGCTACACCTTC,CASSLTGGFGYTF
.,TRBV5-8,.,TRBJ1-5,TGTGCCAGCAACTCCCCCCGACAGCCCCAGCATTTT,CASNSPRQPQHF
TRBD1,TRBV14,once,TRBJ2-7,TGTGCCAGCAGCCACTTACAGGGGGGATCCTACGAGCAGTACTTC,CASSHLQGGSYEQYF
.,TRBV7-2,.,TRBJ1-5,TGTGCCAGCAGCCCAAACGGGGGTCAGCCCCAGCATTTT,CASSPNGGQPQHF
TRBD1,TRBV27,.,TRBJ1-2,TGTGCCAGCAGTTTTAATGGACAGGGCGCCTATGGCTACACCTTC,CASSFNGQGAYGYTF
TRBD1,TRBV18,.,TRBJ1-4,TGTGCCAGCTCACCGACAGGGGGCACCGGTTTGATTAAACTGTTTTTT,CASSPTGGTGLIKLFF
.,TRBV5-1,.,TRBJ2-5,TGCGCCAGCGGGGGCGGCGACCAAGAGACCCAGTACTTC,CASGGGDQETQYF
TRBD2,TRBV7-3,.,TRBJ2-1,TGTGCCAGCAGCTTAGGGCGGCTAGCGGGAGTGAATGAGCAGTTCTTC,CASSLGRLAGVNEQFF
TRBD2,TRBV9,once,TRBJ2-3,TGTGCCAGCAGCGTAGTGTCTAGCGGAGATACGCAGTATTTT,CASSVVSSGDTQYF
TRBD2,TRBV27,.,TRBJ2-5,TGTGCCAGCAGTTTATCCTTGACTAGCTTTATGGTATCGGAGACCCAGTACTTC,CASSLSLTSFMVSETQYF
.,TRBV5-5,.,TRBJ2-5,TGTGCCAGCACCCCGGGGGCAGGGACCGAGACCCAGTACTTC,CASTPGAGTETQYF
TRBD2,TRBV18,.,TRBJ2-7,TGTGCCAGCTCACAGGGGACTAGCGGGGCGTACTCCTACGAGCAGTACTTC,CASSQGTSGAYSYEQYF
.,TRBV27,.,TRBJ2-2,TGTGCCACCGCCTACCGGGGAATTGGGGAATCCACCGGGGAGCTGTTTTTT,CATAYRGIGESTGELFF
.,TRBV10-3,.,TRBJ1-5,TGTGCCATCAGTGACCCTGACCGGGGGAATCAGCCCCAGCATTTT,CAISDPDRGNQPQHF
TRBD1,TRBV18,once,TRBJ2-7,TGTGCCAGCTCACCTCCGACAGGGGGCTGGTACGAGCAGTACTTC,CASSPPTGGWYEQYF
.,TRBV6-4,.,TRBJ2-2,TGTGCCAGCAGTGACTCTTACAGGGCAGCCGGGGAGCTGTTTTTT,CASSDSYRAAGELFF
.,TRBV6-1,.,TRBJ1-2,TGTGCCAGCCTCCTTCGTTGGGGCCCTTATGGCTACACCTTC,CASLLRWGPYGYTF
.,TRBV27,.,TRBJ1-5,TGTGCCAGCAGTTTTGGGGGGGTTGAACAGCCCCAGCATTTT,CASSFGGVEQPQHF
.,TRBV7-8,.,TRBJ1-2,TGTGCCAGCAGCTTAGCGGGAAGCATGGGCTATGGCTACACCTTC,CASSLAGSMGYGYTF
.,TRBV9,.,TRBJ1-2,TGTGCCAGCAGCGTAGTTAAGGGTCCCTATGGCTACACCTTC,CASSVVKGPYGYTF
.,TRBV11-2,few,TRBJ1-1,TGTGCCAGCAGCTTCAGGGGCCAGAACACTGAAGCTTTCTTT,CASSFRGQNTEAFF
.,TRBV18,.,TRBJ2-7,TGTGCCACCCAACGGAGCGTTTCTCCGGACGAGCAGTACTTC,CATQRSVSPDEQYF
.,TRBV10-3,.,TRBJ1-2,TGTGCCATCAGTGAAGGAGGATACGATGGCTACACCTTC,CAISEGGYDGYTF
.,TRBV9,.,TRBJ2-3,TGTGCCAGCAGCGTAGGACTCCCCCCCATCGGCACAGATACGCAGTATTTT,CASSVGLPPIGTDTQYF
TRBD1,TRBV5-7,.,TRBJ1-5,TGTGCCAGCAGCCCGGGACAGTTCAGCAATCAGCCCCAGCATTTT,CASSPGQFSNQPQHF
TRBD1,TRBV7-2,.,TRBJ1-2,TGTGCCAGCAGCTCTGGGACAGGCGGGGTCGGATCCGGCTACACCTTC,CASSSGTGGVGSGYTF
.,TRBV20-1,.,TRBJ2-4,TGCAGTGCTACAGCGGGAAACATTCAGTACTTC,CSATAGNIQYF
TRBD1,TRBV11-1,.,TRBJ2-5,TGTGCCAGCAGCCGGGGACAGCAAGAGACCCAGTACTTC,CASSRGQQETQYF
.,TRBV6-1,many,TRBJ2-2,TGTGCCAGCAGTGAATATGGAGTAAACACCGGGGAGCTGTTTTTT,CASSEYGVNTGELFF
.,TRBV6-4,.,TRBJ1-2,TGTGCCAGCAGTGGCCTCAAGGTGGGGGGCGCGCACTATGGCTACACCTTC,CASSGLKVGGAHYGYTF
.,TRBV5-1,.,TRBJ2-1,TGCGCCAGCAGCTTGGACGGGAGTAGCTACAATGAGCAGTTCTTC,CASSLDGSSYNEQFF
TRBD1,TRBV5-6,.,TRBJ1-1,TGTGCCAGCAGCCCAGGGGGCCCAAGGGGGAACACTGAAGCTTTCTTT,CASSPGGPRGNTEAFF
.,TRBV28,.,TRBJ2-3,TGTGCCAGCAGTTTACCCCCAGGGGTAGCGGACACAGATACGCAGTATTTT,CASSLPPGVADTDTQYF
.,TRBV29-1,.,TRBJ1-1,TGCAGCGTTGAAGGGCGACAGTACACTGAAGCTTTCTTT,CSVEGRQYTEAFF
.,TRBV10-3,.,TRBJ2-7,TGTGCCATCAGTGAGTCTGACAGGTCCTCCTACGAGCAGTACTTC,CAISESDRSSYEQYF
.,TRBV27,many,TRBJ2-7,TGTGCCAGTCTCGAGGGAGGACGGGAGATTTGGTACTTC,CASLEGGREIWYF
.,TRBV27,.,TRBJ2-3,TGTGCCAGCAGTTTAGGAAATTCAGGTTCAGATACGCAGTATTTT,CASSLGNSGSDTQYF